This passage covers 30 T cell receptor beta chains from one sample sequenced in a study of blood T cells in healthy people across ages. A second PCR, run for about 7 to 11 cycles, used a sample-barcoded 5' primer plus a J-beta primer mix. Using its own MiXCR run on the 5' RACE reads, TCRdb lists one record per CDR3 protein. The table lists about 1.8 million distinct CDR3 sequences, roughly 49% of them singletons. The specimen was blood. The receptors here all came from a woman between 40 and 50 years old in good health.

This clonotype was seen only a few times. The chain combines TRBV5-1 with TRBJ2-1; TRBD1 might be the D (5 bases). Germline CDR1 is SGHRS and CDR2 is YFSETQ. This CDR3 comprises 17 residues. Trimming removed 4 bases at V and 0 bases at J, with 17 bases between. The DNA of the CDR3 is TGCGCCAGCAGCCTAAACGTCAGGGTTCACTCCTACAATGAGCAGTTCTTC. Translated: CASSLNVRVHSYNEQFF.

This CDR3 reads CASSPTLQGNTEAFF. CDR3 sequence (DNA): TGTGCCAGCAGCCCCACCTTACAGGGGAACACTGAAGCTTTCTTT. The gene calls are TRBV7-2 and TRBJ1-1, with a possible D match to TRBD1 (6 bases). V lost 5 bases to trimming and J lost 1 base, with 14 bases between them. This CDR3 has 15 amino acids. Germline CDR1 reads SGHTA; CDR2 reads FQGNSA.

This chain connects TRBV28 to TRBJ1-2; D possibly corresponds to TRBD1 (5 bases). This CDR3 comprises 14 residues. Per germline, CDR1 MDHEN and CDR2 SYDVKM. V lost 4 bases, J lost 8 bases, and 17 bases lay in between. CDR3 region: CASSYHLGLRGYTF. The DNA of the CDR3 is TGTGCCAGCAGTTACCATTTGGGGCTTAGGGGCTACACCTTC.

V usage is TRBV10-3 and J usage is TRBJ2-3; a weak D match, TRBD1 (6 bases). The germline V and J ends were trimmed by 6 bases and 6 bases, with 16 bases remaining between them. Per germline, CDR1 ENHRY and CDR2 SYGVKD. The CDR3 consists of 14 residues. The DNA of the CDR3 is TGTGCCATCAGGGACAGCTTATACACGGATACGCAGTATTTT. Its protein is CAIRDSLYTDTQYF.

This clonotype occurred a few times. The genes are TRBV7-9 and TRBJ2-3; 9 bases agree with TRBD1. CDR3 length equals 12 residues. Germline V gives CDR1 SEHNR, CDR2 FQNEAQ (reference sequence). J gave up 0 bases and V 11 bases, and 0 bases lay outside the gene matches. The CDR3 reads CAGQGSTDTQYF. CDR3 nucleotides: TGTGCCGGACAGGGGAGCACAGATACGCAGTATTTT.

The CDR3 nucleotides are TGTGCCAGCAGCTCCCTGACTAGCGGACAGGGGGATACGCAGTATTTT. Residues: CASSSLTSGQGDTQYF. The genes are TRBV6-1 and TRBJ2-3; D possibly uses TRBD1 or TRBD2 (9 bases each). The V end lost 6 bases, the J end lost 6 bases, and 22 bases lay between the germline ends. Germline loops: CDR1 MNHNS, CDR2 SASEGT. The CDR3 has 16 amino acids.

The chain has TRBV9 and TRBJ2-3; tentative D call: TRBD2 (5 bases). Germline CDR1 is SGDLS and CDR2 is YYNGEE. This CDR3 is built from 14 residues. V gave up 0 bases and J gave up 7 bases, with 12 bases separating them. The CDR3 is CASSVELDYYTQYF. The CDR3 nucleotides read TGTGCCAGCAGCGTAGAACTAGATTACTATACGCAGTATTTT. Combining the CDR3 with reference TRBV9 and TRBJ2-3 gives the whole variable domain DSGVTQTPKHLITATGQRVTLRCSPRSGDLSVYWYQQSLDQGLQFLIQYYNGEERAKGNILERFSAQQFPDLHSELNLSSLELGDSALYFCASSVELDYYTQYFGPGTRLTVL.

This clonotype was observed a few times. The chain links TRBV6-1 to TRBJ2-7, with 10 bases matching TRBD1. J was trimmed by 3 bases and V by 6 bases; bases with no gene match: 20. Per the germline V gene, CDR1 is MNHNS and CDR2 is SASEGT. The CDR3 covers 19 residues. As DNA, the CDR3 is TGTGCCAGCAGCCAAAGCCCCCGGGACAGGGGACTTCTAGGCTACGAGCAGTACTTC. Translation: CASSQSPRDRGLLGYEQYF.

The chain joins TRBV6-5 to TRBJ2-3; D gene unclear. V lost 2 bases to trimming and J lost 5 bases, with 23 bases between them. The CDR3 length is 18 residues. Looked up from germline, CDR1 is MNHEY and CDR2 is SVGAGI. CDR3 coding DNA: TGTGCCAGCAGTTACCGATCAAACAGTGCTCACCCTATAGATACGCAGTATTTT. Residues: CASSYRSNSAHPIDTQYF.

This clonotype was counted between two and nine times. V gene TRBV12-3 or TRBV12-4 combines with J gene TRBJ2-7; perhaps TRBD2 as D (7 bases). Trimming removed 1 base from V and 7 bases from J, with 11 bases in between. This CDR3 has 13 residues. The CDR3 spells CASSLEGGDEQYF. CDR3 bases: TGTGCCAGCAGTTTAGAGGGGGGGGATGAGCAGTACTTC.

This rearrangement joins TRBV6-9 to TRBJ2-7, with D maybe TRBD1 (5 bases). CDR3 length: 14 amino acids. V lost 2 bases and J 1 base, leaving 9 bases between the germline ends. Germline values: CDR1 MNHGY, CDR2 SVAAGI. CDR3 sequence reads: CASSYGAQSYEQYF. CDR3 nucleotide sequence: TGTGCCAGCAGTTATGGGGCACAATCCTACGAGCAGTACTTC.

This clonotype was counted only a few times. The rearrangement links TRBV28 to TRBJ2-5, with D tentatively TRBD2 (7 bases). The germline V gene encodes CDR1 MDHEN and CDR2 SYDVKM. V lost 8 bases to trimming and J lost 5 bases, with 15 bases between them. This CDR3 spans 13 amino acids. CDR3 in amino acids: CASGGGAVETQYF. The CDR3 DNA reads TGTGCCAGCGGTGGGGGGGCCGTTGAGACCCAGTACTTC.

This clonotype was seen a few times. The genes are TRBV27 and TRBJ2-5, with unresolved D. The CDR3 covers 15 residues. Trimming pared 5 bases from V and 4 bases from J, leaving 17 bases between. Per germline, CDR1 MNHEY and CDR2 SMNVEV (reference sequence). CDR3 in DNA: TGTGCCAGCAGTAACTCCGTGGAGACCCCAGAGACCCAGTACTTC. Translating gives CASSNSVETPETQYF.

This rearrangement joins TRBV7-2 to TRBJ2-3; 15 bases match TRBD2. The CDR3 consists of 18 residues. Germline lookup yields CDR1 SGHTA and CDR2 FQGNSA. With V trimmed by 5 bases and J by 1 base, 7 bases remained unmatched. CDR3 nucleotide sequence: TGTGCCAGCAGCCGGACTAGCGGGGGGGCCGGGGGCACAGATACGCAGTATTTT. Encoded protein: CASSRTSGGAGGTDTQYF. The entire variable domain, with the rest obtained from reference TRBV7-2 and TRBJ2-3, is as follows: GAGVSQSPSNKVTEKGKDVELRCDPISGHTALYWYRQSLGQGLEFLIYFQGNSAPDKSGLPSDRFSAERTGGSVSTLTIQRTQQEDSAVYLCASSRTSGGAGGTDTQYFGPGTRLTVL.

CDR3: CASSYRLAGEYNEQFF. CDR3 bases: TGTGCCAGCAGTTACCGACTAGCGGGGGAGTACAATGAGCAGTTCTTC. The chain couples TRBV12-3 or TRBV12-4 to TRBJ2-1; 12 nucleotides match TRBD2. This CDR3 is built from 16 residues. The J segment lost 4 bases and the V segment lost 4 bases, leaving 5 bases of the junction unmatched.

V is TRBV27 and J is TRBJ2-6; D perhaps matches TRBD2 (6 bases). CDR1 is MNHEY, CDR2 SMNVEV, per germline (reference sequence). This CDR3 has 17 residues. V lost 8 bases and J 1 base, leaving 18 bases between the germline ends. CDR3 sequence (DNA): TGTGCCAGCTCGGAGCTGGGGGGTTGGTCTGGGGCCAACGTCCTGACTTTC. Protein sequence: CASSELGGWSGANVLTF.

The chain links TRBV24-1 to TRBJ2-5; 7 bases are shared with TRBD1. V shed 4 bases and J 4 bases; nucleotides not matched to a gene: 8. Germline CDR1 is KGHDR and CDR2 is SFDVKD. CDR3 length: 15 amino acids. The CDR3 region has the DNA TGTGCCACCAGTGAGGCCACAGGGGTTGGAGAGACCCAGTACTTC. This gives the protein CATSEATGVGETQYF.

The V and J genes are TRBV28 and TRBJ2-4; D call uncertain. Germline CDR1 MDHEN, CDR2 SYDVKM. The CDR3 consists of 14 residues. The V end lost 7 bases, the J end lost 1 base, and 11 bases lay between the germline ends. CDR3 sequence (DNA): TGTGCCAGCACTCTCGTGGGGGCCAAAAACATTCAGTACTTC. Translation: CASTLVGAKNIQYF. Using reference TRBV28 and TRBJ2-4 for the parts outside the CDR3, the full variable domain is DVKVTQSSRYLVKRTGEKVFLECVQDMDHENMFWYRQDPGLGLRLIYFSYDVKMKEKGDIPEGYSVSREKKERFSLILESASTNQTSMYLCASTLVGAKNIQYFGAGTRLSVL.

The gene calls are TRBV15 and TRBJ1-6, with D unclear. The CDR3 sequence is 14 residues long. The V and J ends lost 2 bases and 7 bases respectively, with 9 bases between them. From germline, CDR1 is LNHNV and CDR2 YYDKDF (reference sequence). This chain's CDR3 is CATSRPDPNSPLHF. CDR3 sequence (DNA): TGTGCCACCAGCAGACCAGACCCGAATTCACCCCTCCACTTT.

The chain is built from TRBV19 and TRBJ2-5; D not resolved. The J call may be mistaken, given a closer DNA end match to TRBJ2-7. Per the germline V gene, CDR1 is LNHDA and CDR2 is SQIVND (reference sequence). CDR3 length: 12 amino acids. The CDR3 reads CASEYRHGEQYF. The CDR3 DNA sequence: TGTGCCAGCGAATACCGTCACGGCGAGCAGTACTTC.

The CDR3 here is CASSLEAGGVWQFF. CDR3 coding DNA: TGTGCCAGCAGCTTAGAGGCAGGGGGGGTATGGCAGTTCTTC. The chain is built from TRBV7-2 and TRBJ2-1; possibly TRBD1 or TRBD2 for D (7 bases each). V lost 1 base and J lost 12, with 16 bases in between. Germline values: CDR1 SGHTA, CDR2 FQGNSA. This CDR3 contains 14 residues.

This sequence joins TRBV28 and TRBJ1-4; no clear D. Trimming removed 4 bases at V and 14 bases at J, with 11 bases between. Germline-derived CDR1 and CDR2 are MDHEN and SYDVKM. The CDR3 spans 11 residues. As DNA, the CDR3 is TGTGCCAGCAGTTCGACAAAGGCGCTGTTTTTT. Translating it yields CASSSTKALFF.

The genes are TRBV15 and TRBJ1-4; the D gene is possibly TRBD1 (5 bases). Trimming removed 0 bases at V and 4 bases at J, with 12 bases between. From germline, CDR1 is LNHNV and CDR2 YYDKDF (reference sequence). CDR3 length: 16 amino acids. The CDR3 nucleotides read TGTGCCACCAGCAGAGATCCCGGGACGATTAATGAAAAACTGTTTTTT. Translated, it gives CATSRDPGTINEKLFF. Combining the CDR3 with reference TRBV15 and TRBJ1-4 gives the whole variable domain DAMVIQNPRYQVTQFGKPVTLSCSQTLNHNVMYWYQQKSSQAPKLLFHYYDKDFNNEADTPDNFQSRRPNTSFCFLDIRSPGLGDTAMYLCATSRDPGTINEKLFFGSGTQLSVL.

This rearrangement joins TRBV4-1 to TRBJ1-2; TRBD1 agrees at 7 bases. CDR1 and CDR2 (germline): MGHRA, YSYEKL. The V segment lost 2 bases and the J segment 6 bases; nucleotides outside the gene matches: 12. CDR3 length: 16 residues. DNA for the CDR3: TGCGCCAGCAGCCAACCCCGGGAAGGGACAGCTGATGGCTACACCTTC. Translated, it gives CASSQPREGTADGYTF.

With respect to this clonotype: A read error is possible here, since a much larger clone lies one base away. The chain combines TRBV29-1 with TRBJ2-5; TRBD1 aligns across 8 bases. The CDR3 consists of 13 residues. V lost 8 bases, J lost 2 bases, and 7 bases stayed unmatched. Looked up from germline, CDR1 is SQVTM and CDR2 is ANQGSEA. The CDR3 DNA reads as TGCAGCATTGTTCAGGGGGCACAAGAGACCCAGTACTTC. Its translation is CSIVQGAQETQYF.

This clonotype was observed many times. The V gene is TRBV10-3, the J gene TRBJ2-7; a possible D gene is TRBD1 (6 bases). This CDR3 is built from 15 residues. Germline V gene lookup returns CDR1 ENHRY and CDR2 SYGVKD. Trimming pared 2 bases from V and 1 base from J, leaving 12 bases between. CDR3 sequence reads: CAISERDMLSYEQYF. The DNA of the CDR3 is TGTGCCATCAGTGAGAGGGACATGCTTTCCTACGAGCAGTACTTC.

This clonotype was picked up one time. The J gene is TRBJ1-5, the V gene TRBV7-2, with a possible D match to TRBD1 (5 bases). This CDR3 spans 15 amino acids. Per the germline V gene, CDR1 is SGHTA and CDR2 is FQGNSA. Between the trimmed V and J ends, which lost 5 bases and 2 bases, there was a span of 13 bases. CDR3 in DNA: TGTGCCAGCAGCCCAGCTGGGGGAGGCAATCAGCCCCAGCATTTT. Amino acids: CASSPAGGGNQPQHF.

The CDR3: CASRSTGGAYNSPLHF. CDR3 nucleotides: TGTGCCAGCAGGAGTACAGGGGGCGCCTATAATTCACCCCTCCACTTT. The chain joins TRBV6-2 or TRBV6-3 to TRBJ1-6, with 9 bases aligning to TRBD1. The J segment lost 2 bases and the V segment lost 6 bases, leaving 5 bases of the junction unmatched. The germline V gene encodes CDR1 MNHEY and CDR2 SVGEGT. There are 16 residues in the CDR3.

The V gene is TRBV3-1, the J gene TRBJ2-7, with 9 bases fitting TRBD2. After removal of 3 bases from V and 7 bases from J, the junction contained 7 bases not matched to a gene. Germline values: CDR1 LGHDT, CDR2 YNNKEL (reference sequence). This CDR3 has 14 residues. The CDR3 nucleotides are TGTGCCAGCAGCCAGACTAGCGGACGCAATGAGCAGTACTTC. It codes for CASSQTSGRNEQYF.

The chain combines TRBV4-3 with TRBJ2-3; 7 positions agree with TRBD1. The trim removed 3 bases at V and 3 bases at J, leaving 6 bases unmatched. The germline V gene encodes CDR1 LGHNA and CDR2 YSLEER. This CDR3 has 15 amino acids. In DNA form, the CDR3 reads TGCGCCAGCAGCCACACCGGGACAGTGACAGATACGCAGTATTTT. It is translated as CASSHTGTVTDTQYF.